The rows below give T cell receptor beta chains drawn from one sample of a study of cytomegalovirus exposure and HLA in healthy donors. Sequencing used immunoSEQ multiplex PCR; TCRdb keeps in-frame clones, though not all of them. The data contain around 180,000 clones, roughly four fifths of them seen just once; the ten biggest clones take up more than 1.5%. The sequencing input was PBMCs. The receptors shown here come from a man aged 18-30 years in good health and CMV-seronegative. CDR3s include the opening cysteine and the closing phenylalanine or tryptophan. The D gene is left open where the match is weak. Where a row states a size, it is once, few, many or the class of an expanded clone; other rows omit it.

clone_size: -
d_call: TRBD1
v_call: TRBV6-6
j_call: TRBJ1-2
cdr3_nt: TGTGCCAGCATCTCACAGGGGGCCTATGGCTACACCTTC
cdr3_aa: CASISQGAYGYTF

clone_size: -
d_call: TRBD1
v_call: TRBV7-9
j_call: TRBJ1-1
cdr3_nt: TGTGCCAGCAGCGTTACAGGGGGACGGATGAACACTGAAGCTTTCTTT
cdr3_aa: CASSVTGGRMNTEAFF

clone_size: -
d_call: TRBD1
v_call: TRBV30
j_call: TRBJ2-7
cdr3_nt: TGTGCCTTAACGCCGGGACAGGGCCCCCACGAGCAGTACTTC
cdr3_aa: CALTPGQGPHEQYF

clone_size: -
d_call: TRBD2
v_call: TRBV27
j_call: TRBJ2-1
cdr3_nt: TGTGCCAGCAGTTTAGGCGGGGGGGGAATCGGGGATGAGCAGTTCTTC
cdr3_aa: CASSLGGGGIGDEQFF

clone_size: -
d_call: TRBD1
v_call: TRBV7-6
j_call: TRBJ1-3
cdr3_nt: TGTGCCAGCAGCTTAGGGCCAGGGGGTGGAAACACCATATATTTT
cdr3_aa: CASSLGPGGGNTIYF

clone_size: -
d_call: TRBD1
v_call: TRBV20-1
j_call: TRBJ2-7
cdr3_nt: TGCAGTGCCTCACAGGGGTACGAGCAGTACTTC
cdr3_aa: CSASQGYEQYF

clone_size: -
d_call: TRBD1
v_call: TRBV5-6
j_call: TRBJ1-6
cdr3_nt: TGTGCCAGCAACGACAGGGTTCATCCCCTCCACTTT
cdr3_aa: CASNDRVHPLHF

clone_size: -
d_call: -
v_call: TRBV18
j_call: TRBJ1-1
cdr3_nt: TGTGCCAGCTCACCCAGAGGGAACACTGAAGCTTTCTTT
cdr3_aa: CASSPRGNTEAFF

clone_size: few
d_call: -
v_call: TRBV29-1
j_call: TRBJ1-2
cdr3_nt: TGCAGCGTTGCGGGATCGCATGGCTACACCTTC
cdr3_aa: CSVAGSHGYTF

clone_size: once
d_call: TRBD2
v_call: TRBV19
j_call: TRBJ2-7
cdr3_nt: TGTGCCAGTTCCTCTAGCGGGAGTTCGTACGAGCAGTACTTC
cdr3_aa: CASSSSGSSYEQYF

clone_size: -
d_call: TRBD1
v_call: TRBV7-2
j_call: TRBJ1-2
cdr3_nt: TGTGCCAGCAGCTTAGCGGGACAGGGGGCCCGTGGCTACACCTTC
cdr3_aa: CASSLAGQGARGYTF

clone_size: -
d_call: -
v_call: TRBV5-1
j_call: TRBJ2-7
cdr3_nt: TGCGCCAGCAGCTTGGGGGTTAAGGTAGCCGAGCAGTACTTC
cdr3_aa: CASSLGVKVAEQYF

clone_size: -
d_call: -
v_call: TRBV19
j_call: TRBJ1-5
cdr3_nt: TGTGCCAGTAGCGGGGGGGCGCAGAGTGTGGTTCAGCCCCAGCATTTT
cdr3_aa: CASSGGAQSVVQPQHF

clone_size: -
d_call: -
v_call: TRBV4-3
j_call: TRBJ1-1
cdr3_nt: TGCGCCAGCAGCCAGGGAAGGGGCGCATCCACTGAAGCTTTCTTT
cdr3_aa: CASSQGRGASTEAFF

clone_size: -
d_call: TRBD2
v_call: TRBV19
j_call: TRBJ2-7
cdr3_nt: TGTGCCAGTAGCCCCAGGGTAGCGGGAATCGTTGGTGAGCAGTACTTC
cdr3_aa: CASSPRVAGIVGEQYF

clone_size: -
d_call: TRBD1
v_call: TRBV6-6
j_call: TRBJ2-7
cdr3_nt: TGTGCCAGCAGTTTCCCTTCCCTACAGGGGACCTACGAGCAGTACTTC
cdr3_aa: CASSFPSLQGTYEQYF

clone_size: once
d_call: -
v_call: TRBV7-2
j_call: TRBJ1-2
cdr3_nt: TGTGCCAGCAGCTTAATGAGGCTTTGGGGCTACACCTTC
cdr3_aa: CASSLMRLWGYTF

clone_size: -
d_call: -
v_call: TRBV19
j_call: TRBJ2-7
cdr3_nt: TGTGCCAGTAGTATAGATCGAACAGGGCCCTACGAGCAGTACTTC
cdr3_aa: CASSIDRTGPYEQYF

clone_size: -
d_call: -
v_call: TRBV7-9
j_call: TRBJ1-2
cdr3_nt: TGTGCCAGCAGCCCCACCCAGACGGGGGGACGTATGTATGGCTACACCTTC
cdr3_aa: CASSPTQTGGRMYGYTF

clone_size: few
d_call: TRBD2
v_call: TRBV19
j_call: TRBJ2-7
cdr3_nt: TGTGCCAGTAGTATTTTGGGGGCTAGCGGGAGCGTCTACGAGCAGTACTTC
cdr3_aa: CASSILGASGSVYEQYF

clone_size: -
d_call: TRBD1
v_call: TRBV7-6
j_call: TRBJ2-6
cdr3_nt: TGTGCCAGCAGCTCCGCGACAGGGGGCCCGGGCTCTGGGGCCAACGTCCTGACTTTC
cdr3_aa: CASSSATGGPGSGANVLTF

clone_size: -
d_call: TRBD2
v_call: TRBV7-8
j_call: TRBJ2-5
cdr3_nt: TGTGCCAGCAGCTTAGGTCGGGCGCTAGCGGGGGGAAAAGAGACCCAGTACTTC
cdr3_aa: CASSLGRALAGGKETQYF

clone_size: -
d_call: TRBD2
v_call: TRBV11-3
j_call: TRBJ2-2
cdr3_nt: TGTGCCAGCAGTTCCGGGACTAGCCGGGCCGGGGAGCTGTTTTTT
cdr3_aa: CASSSGTSRAGELFF

clone_size: few
d_call: TRBD1
v_call: TRBV28
j_call: TRBJ2-7
cdr3_nt: TGTGCCAGCAGTCCTCTCCGGGACAGGGCGTACGAGCAGTACTTC
cdr3_aa: CASSPLRDRAYEQYF

clone_size: many
d_call: TRBD2
v_call: TRBV19
j_call: TRBJ2-1
cdr3_nt: TGTGCCAGTAGGGTCTTAGCGGGGTCCTACAATGAGCAGTTCTTC
cdr3_aa: CASRVLAGSYNEQFF

clone_size: -
d_call: -
v_call: TRBV14
j_call: TRBJ2-3
cdr3_nt: TGTGCCAGCAGCCAAGATCGGAGTAGAACAGATACGCAGTATTTT
cdr3_aa: CASSQDRSRTDTQYF

clone_size: medium-sized
d_call: TRBD1
v_call: TRBV11-2
j_call: TRBJ2-7
cdr3_nt: TGTGCCAGCAGCTTAGCCCAGGGGGCACACGAGCAGTACTTC
cdr3_aa: CASSLAQGAHEQYF

clone_size: -
d_call: TRBD1
v_call: TRBV5-4
j_call: TRBJ1-3
cdr3_nt: TGTGCCAGCAGCTTGGGAGGGGGCGCTGGAAACACCATATATTTT
cdr3_aa: CASSLGGGAGNTIYF

clone_size: -
d_call: -
v_call: TRBV5-1
j_call: TRBJ1-5
cdr3_nt: TGCGCCAGCAGCACTGGACAAGGCAATCAGCCCCAGCATTTT
cdr3_aa: CASSTGQGNQPQHF

clone_size: -
d_call: TRBD2
v_call: TRBV5-1
j_call: TRBJ2-3
cdr3_nt: TGCGCCAGCAGCACTATGATGACTAGCGGTACCTCAACTACGCAGTATTTT
cdr3_aa: CASSTMMTSGTSTTQYF

clone_size: -
d_call: -
v_call: TRBV10-3
j_call: TRBJ1-1
cdr3_nt: TGTGCCATCAATCCCGGGGGAGGGAACACTGAAGCTTTCTTT
cdr3_aa: CAINPGGGNTEAFF

clone_size: few
d_call: TRBD2
v_call: TRBV23-1
j_call: TRBJ2-1
cdr3_nt: TGCGCCAGCAGTCAATCAAGACTAGCGGGGGCCGGCAATGAGCAGTTCTTC
cdr3_aa: CASSQSRLAGAGNEQFF

clone_size: once
d_call: -
v_call: TRBV28
j_call: TRBJ1-2
cdr3_nt: TGTGCCAGCAGTTGGAGCCGGGAGGGGTGGCATGGCTACACCTTC
cdr3_aa: CASSWSREGWHGYTF

clone_size: few
d_call: -
v_call: TRBV7-6
j_call: TRBJ1-1
cdr3_nt: TGTGCCAGCAGCTTAAGCGATGGAGGGGCGACCACTGAAGCTTTCTTT
cdr3_aa: CASSLSDGGATTEAFF

clone_size: once
d_call: -
v_call: TRBV5-1
j_call: TRBJ1-6
cdr3_nt: TGCGCCAGCAGCCTAGACTGGAATTCACCCCTCCACTTT
cdr3_aa: CASSLDWNSPLHF

clone_size: few
d_call: -
v_call: TRBV5-4
j_call: TRBJ1-2
cdr3_nt: TGTGCCAGCAGCTTGGGGGAGAGGTATGGCTACACCTTC
cdr3_aa: CASSLGERYGYTF

clone_size: once
d_call: TRBD2
v_call: TRBV7-9
j_call: TRBJ2-1
cdr3_nt: TGTGCCAGCAAAGGACTAGTATCCTACAATGAGCAGTTCTTC
cdr3_aa: CASKGLVSYNEQFF

clone_size: -
d_call: TRBD2
v_call: TRBV30
j_call: TRBJ2-7
cdr3_nt: TGTGCCTGGAGTGAAGGACTAGCGGCCTACGAGCAGTACTTC
cdr3_aa: CAWSEGLAAYEQYF

clone_size: -
d_call: -
v_call: TRBV7-2
j_call: TRBJ2-1
cdr3_nt: TGTGCCAGCGGCCCGCGAGGCAGCTCCTACAATGAGCAGTTCTTC
cdr3_aa: CASGPRGSSYNEQFF

clone_size: -
d_call: TRBD2
v_call: TRBV25-1
j_call: TRBJ2-3
cdr3_nt: TGTGCCAGCAGGCTTGGGGGGGCAGATACGCAGTATTTT
cdr3_aa: CASRLGGADTQYF

clone_size: few
d_call: -
v_call: TRBV28
j_call: TRBJ2-7
cdr3_nt: TGTGCCAGCAGTCCCGGAGGTGTTCCCTACGAGCAGTACTTC
cdr3_aa: CASSPGGVPYEQYF

clone_size: -
d_call: -
v_call: TRBV11-2
j_call: TRBJ2-3
cdr3_nt: TGTGCCACCACCCACCAGGGCACAGATACGCAGTATTTT
cdr3_aa: CATTHQGTDTQYF